The present T cell receptor beta chain was sequenced within a study of blood T cell repertoires in COVID-19. Study at large: COVID-19 samples collected from the United States, Italy and Spain covered acute and convalescent phases. PBMCs, B-cell-depleted T cells, or T cells provided the cDNA or gDNA that made up the material.

Original data processing: Estimates of nucleated cell counts were drawn from the amplification of reference gene primers. Sequenced by immunoSEQ multiplex PCR; TCRdb stores in-frame clones only, minus some. V and J calls and clone size come straight from that table; D and trimming were deduced from the DNA. This sample has a few hundred thousand clones, with approximately 90% found just once. The CDR3 is 13 amino acids. V shed 6 bases, J shed 4 bases, and the junction held 5 bases outside the gene matches. Germline V gene data show CDR1 as KGHSH and CDR2 as LQKENI. The V call is TRBV18, the J call TRBJ1-2; 7 bases match TRBD1. This TCR was sampled from a man aged 70 or older with acute or convalescent COVID-19. The sample comprised peripheral blood. CDR3 residues: CASSSGQAYGYTF. DNA for the CDR3: TGTGCCAGCTCTTCCGGACAGGCCTATGGCTACACCTTC.